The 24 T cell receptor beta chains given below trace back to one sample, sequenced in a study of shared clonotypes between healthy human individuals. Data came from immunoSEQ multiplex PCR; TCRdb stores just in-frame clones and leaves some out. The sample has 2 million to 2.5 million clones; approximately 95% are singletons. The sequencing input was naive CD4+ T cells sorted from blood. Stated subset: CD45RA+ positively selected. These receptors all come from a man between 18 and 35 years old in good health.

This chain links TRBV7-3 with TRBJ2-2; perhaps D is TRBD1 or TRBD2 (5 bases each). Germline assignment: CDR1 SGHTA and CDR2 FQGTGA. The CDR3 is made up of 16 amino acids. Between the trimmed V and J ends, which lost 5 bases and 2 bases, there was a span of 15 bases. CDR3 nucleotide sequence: TGTGCCAGCAGCCGATCCGGGACGCTAAACACCGGGGAGCTGTTTTTT. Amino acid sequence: CASSRSGTLNTGELFF.

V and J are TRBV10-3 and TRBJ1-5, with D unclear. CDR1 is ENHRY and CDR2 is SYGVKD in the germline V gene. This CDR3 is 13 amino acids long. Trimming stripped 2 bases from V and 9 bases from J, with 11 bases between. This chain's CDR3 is CAISEDGFRPQHF. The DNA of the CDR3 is TGTGCCATCAGTGAGGACGGGTTTAGGCCCCAGCATTTT.

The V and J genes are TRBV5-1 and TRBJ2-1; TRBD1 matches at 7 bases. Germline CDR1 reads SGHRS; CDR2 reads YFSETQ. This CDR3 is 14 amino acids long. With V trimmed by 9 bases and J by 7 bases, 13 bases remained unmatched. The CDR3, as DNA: TGCGCCACCGCGACAGGGAATTTGGTAAATGAGCAGTTCTTC. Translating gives CATATGNLVNEQFF.

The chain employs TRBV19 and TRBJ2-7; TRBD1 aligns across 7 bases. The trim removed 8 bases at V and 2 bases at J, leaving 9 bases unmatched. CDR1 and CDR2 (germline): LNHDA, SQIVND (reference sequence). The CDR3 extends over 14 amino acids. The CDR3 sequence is CASGPDRRTYEQYF. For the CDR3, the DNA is TGTGCCAGTGGACCGGACAGGAGGACCTACGAGCAGTACTTC.

Here the CDR3 reads CASSLASRNTEAFF. For the CDR3, the DNA is TGTGCCAGCAGCTTAGCATCTCGGAACACTGAAGCTTTCTTT. V is TRBV7-2 and J is TRBJ1-1, with no clear D. The germline CDR1 and CDR2 sequences are SGHTA and FQGNSA. This CDR3 comprises 14 residues. V was cut by 0 bases and J by 1 base, with 6 bases left in between.

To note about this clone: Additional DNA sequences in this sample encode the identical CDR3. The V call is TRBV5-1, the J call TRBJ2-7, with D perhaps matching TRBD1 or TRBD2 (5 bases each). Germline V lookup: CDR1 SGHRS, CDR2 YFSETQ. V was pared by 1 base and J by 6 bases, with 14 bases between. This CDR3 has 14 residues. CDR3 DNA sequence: TGCGCCAGCAGCTTGTTAGGGACCTCAGGCGAGCAGTACTTC. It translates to CASSLLGTSGEQYF.

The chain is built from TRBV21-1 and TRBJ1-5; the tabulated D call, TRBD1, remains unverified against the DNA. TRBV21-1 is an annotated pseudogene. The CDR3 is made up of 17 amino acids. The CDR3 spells CASSKVGRDRGNQPQHF. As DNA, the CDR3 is TGTGCCAGCAGCAAAGTTGGCAGGGATCGTGGCAATCAGCCCCAGCATTTT.

The CDR3 DNA is TGTGCCAGCAGCTCCGGACGGATGAACACTGAAGCTTTCTTT. It specifies CASSSGRMNTEAFF. The chain links TRBV11-2 to TRBJ1-1, with D hard to call. Trimming left V 4 bases short and J 0 bases short, with 9 bases between. CDR1 is SGHAT, CDR2 FQNNGV, per germline. The CDR3 is 14 amino acids.

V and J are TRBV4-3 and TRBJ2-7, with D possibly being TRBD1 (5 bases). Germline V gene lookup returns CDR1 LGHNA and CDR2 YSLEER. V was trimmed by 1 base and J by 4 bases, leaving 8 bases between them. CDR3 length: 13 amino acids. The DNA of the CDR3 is TGCGCCAGCAGCCAAGGACAGCAGTACGAGCAGTACTTC. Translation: CASSQGQQYEQYF.

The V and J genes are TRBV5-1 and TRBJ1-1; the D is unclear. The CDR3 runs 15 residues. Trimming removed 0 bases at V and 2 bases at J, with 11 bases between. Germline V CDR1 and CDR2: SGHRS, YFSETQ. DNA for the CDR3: TGCGCCAGCAGCTTGGGAGGCTTAGTTAACACTGAAGCTTTCTTT. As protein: CASSLGGLVNTEAFF.

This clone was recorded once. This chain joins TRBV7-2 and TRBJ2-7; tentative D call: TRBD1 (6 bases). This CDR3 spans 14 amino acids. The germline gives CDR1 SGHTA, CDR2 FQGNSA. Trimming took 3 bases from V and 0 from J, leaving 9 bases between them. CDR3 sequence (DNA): TGTGCCAGCAGCTTTGACAGGTACTCCTACGAGCAGTACTTC. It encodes CASSFDRYSYEQYF. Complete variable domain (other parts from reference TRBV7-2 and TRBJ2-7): GAGVSQSPSNKVTEKGKDVELRCDPISGHTALYWYRQSLGQGLEFLIYFQGNSAPDKSGLPSDRFSAERTGGSVSTLTIQRTQQEDSAVYLCASSFDRYSYEQYFGPGTRLTVT.

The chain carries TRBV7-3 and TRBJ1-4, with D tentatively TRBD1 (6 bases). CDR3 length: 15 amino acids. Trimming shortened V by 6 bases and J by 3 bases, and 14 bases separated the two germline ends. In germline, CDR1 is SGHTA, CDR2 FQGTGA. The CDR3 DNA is TGTGCCAGCAGTCCGACAGGAGAACCTAATGAAAAACTGTTTTTT. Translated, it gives CASSPTGEPNEKLFF. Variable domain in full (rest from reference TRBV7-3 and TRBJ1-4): GAGVSQTPSNKVTEKGKYVELRCDPISGHTALYWYRQSLGQGPEFLIYFQGTGAADDSGLPNDRFFAVRPEGSVSTLKIQRTERGDSAVYLCASSPTGEPNEKLFFGSGTQLSVL.

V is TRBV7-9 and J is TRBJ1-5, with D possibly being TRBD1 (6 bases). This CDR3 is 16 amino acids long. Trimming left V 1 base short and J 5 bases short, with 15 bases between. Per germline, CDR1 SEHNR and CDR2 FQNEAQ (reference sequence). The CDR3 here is CASSLVSGAPYQPQHF. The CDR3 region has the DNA TGTGCCAGCAGCTTAGTATCAGGGGCCCCTTATCAGCCCCAGCATTTT.

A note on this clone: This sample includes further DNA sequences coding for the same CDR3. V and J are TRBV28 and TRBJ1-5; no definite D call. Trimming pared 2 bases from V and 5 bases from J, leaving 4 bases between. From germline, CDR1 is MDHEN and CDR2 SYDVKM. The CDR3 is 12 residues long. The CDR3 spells CASSLRDQPQHF. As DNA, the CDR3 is TGTGCCAGCAGTTTACGCGATCAGCCCCAGCATTTT.

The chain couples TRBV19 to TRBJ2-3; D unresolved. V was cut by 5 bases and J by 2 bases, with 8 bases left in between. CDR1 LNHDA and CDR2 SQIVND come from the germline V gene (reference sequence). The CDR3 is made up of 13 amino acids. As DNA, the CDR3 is TGTGCCAGTAGTTTCACGGACACAGATACGCAGTATTTT. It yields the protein CASSFTDTDTQYF.

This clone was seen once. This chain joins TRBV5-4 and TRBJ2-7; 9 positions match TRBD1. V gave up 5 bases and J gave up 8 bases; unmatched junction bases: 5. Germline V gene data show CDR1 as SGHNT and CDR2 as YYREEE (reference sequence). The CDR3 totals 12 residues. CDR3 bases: TGTGCCAGCAGGTTCGGACAGGGGAAGCAGTACTTC. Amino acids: CASRFGQGKQYF. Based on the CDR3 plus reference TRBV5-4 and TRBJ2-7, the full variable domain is ETGVTQSPTHLIKTRGQQVTLRCSSQSGHNTVSWYQQALGQGPQFIFQYYREEENGRGNFPPRFSGLQFPNYSSELNVNALELDDSALYLCASRFGQGKQYFGPGTRLTVT.

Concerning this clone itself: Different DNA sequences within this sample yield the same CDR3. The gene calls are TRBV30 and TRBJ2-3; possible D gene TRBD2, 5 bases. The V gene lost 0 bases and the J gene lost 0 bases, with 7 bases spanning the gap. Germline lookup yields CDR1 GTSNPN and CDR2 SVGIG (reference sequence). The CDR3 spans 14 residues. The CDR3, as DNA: TGTGCCTGGAGTGTGAGCGGCAGCACAGATACGCAGTATTTT. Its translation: CAWSVSGSTDTQYF.

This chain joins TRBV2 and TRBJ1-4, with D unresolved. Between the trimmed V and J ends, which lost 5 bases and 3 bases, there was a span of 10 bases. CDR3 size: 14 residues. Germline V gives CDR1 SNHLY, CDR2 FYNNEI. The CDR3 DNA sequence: TGTGCCAGCAGTACCAACGGGGCTAATGAAAAACTGTTTTTT. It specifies CASSTNGANEKLFF.

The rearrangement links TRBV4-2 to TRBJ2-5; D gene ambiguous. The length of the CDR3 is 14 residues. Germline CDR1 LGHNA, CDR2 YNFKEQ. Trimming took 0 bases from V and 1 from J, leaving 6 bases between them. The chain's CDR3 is CASSQDWSQETQYF. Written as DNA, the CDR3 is TGTGCCAGCAGCCAAGATTGGTCCCAAGAGACCCAGTACTTC.

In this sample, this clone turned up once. CDR3 protein: CASGRAGAGNSPLHF. In nucleotides, the CDR3 is TGTGCCAGCGGAAGGGCGGGGGCGGGAAATTCACCCCTCCACTTT. The V call is TRBV27, the J call TRBJ1-6, with D possibly being TRBD1 (6 bases). The germline V gene encodes CDR1 MNHEY and CDR2 SMNVEV (reference sequence). With 8 bases removed from V and 7 bases from J, the gap between germline ends came to 18 bases. This CDR3 region has 15 residues.

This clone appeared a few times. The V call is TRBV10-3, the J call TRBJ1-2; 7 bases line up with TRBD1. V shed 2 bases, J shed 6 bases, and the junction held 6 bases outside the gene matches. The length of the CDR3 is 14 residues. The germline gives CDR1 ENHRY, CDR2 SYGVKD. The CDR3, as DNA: TGTGCCATCAGTGAGCGGGACAGCTCAGATGGCTACACCTTC. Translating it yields CAISERDSSDGYTF.

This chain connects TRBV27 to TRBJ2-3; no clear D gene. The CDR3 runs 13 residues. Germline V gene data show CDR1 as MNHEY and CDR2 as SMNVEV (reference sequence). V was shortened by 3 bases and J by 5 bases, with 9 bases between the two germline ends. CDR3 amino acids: CASSFFPKDTQYF. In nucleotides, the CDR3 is TGTGCCAGCAGTTTTTTCCCTAAAGATACGCAGTATTTT.

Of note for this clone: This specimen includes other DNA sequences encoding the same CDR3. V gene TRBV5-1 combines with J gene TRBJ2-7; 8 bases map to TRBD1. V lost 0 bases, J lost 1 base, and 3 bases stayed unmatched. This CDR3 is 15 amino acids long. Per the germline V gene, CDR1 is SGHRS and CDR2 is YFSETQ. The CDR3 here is CASSLGQGASYEQYF. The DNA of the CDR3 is TGCGCCAGCAGCTTGGGTCAGGGGGCGTCCTACGAGCAGTACTTC. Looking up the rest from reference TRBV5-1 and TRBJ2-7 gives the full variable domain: KAGVTQTPRYLIKTRGQQVTLSCSPISGHRSVSWYQQTPGQGLQFLFEYFSETQRNKGNFPGRFSGRQFSNSRSEMNVSTLELGDSALYLCASSLGQGASYEQYFGPGTRLTVT.

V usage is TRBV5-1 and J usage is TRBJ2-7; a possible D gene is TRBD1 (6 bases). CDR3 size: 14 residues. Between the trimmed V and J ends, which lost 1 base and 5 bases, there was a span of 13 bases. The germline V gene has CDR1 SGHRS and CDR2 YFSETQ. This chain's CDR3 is CASSLSQGTDEQYF. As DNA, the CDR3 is TGCGCCAGCAGCTTGTCACAGGGAACTGACGAGCAGTACTTC.